These 20 T cell receptor beta chains were sequenced from one sample in a study of cytomegalovirus exposure and HLA in healthy donors. Researchers ran the PCR with 60 Vbeta and 13 Jbeta primers. Profiling relied on immunoSEQ multiplex PCR, and the TCRdb table lists in-frame clones only, not all of them. The top ten clones hold less than 3% of a sample with roughly 220,000 clones, 75% to 85% of them seen once. The specimen sequenced was PBMCs. Source of these receptors: a woman aged 35 to 49 in good health and CMV-seronegative.

The chain recombines TRBV2 with TRBJ1-1, with no clear D. This CDR3 spans 12 amino acids. V was trimmed by 6 bases and J by 11 bases, leaving 16 bases between them. Per germline, CDR1 SNHLY and CDR2 FYNNEI. For the CDR3, the DNA is TGTGCCAGCAGCTCCCCGGGAGCCACGGCTTTCTTT. Amino acids: CASSSPGATAFF.

This rearrangement joins TRBV27 to TRBJ2-1; the match to TRBD1 covers 7 bases. The CDR3 totals 12 residues. The germline V gene has CDR1 MNHEY and CDR2 SMNVEV (reference sequence). J was trimmed by 10 bases and V by 3 bases; bases with no gene match: 3. CDR3 amino acids: CASSFGTAEQFF. CDR3 DNA sequence: TGTGCCAGCAGTTTCGGGACAGCCGAGCAGTTCTTC.

The V and J genes are TRBV19 and TRBJ1-1; possible D gene TRBD1, 5 bases. The CDR3 runs to 16 residues. The V end was cut by 2 bases, the J end by 5 bases, with 18 bases between. Germline V gives CDR1 LNHDA, CDR2 SQIVND (reference sequence). Here the CDR3 DNA reads TGTGCCAGTAGTATACTCGGCGGGGCCGGTGGGACTGAAGCTTTCTTT. It yields the protein CASSILGGAGGTEAFF.

This chain connects TRBV10-3 to TRBJ1-3, with D possibly TRBD1 on 5 matching bases. CDR1 ENHRY and CDR2 SYGVKD come from the germline V gene. The germline V and J ends were trimmed by 2 bases and 0 bases, with 11 bases remaining between them. The CDR3 spans 16 residues. In DNA form, the CDR3 reads TGTGCCATCAGTGAGCGGGGGGGAAGCTCTGGAAACACCATATATTTT. Amino acids: CAISERGGSSGNTIYF.

The chain carries TRBV6-6 and TRBJ1-1; the D gene is possibly TRBD1 (5 bases). The germline V gene has CDR1 MNHNY and CDR2 SVGAGI (reference sequence). Between the trimmed V and J ends, which lost 6 bases and 1 base, there was a span of 9 bases. The CDR3 totals 13 residues. The DNA of the CDR3 is TGTGCCAGCAGCAACGGACAGAACACTGAAGCTTTCTTT. It translates to CASSNGQNTEAFF.

The chain couples TRBV19 to TRBJ1-1; no firm D call. Germline assignment: CDR1 LNHDA and CDR2 SQIVND (reference sequence). V lost 2 bases to trimming and J lost 3 bases, with 4 bases between them. The CDR3 runs 12 residues. CDR3 in DNA: TGTGCCAGTAGTATAACAGACACTGAAGCTTTCTTT. Translated, it gives CASSITDTEAFF.

V and J are TRBV5-1 and TRBJ1-3, with TRBD1 matching over 7 bases. Germline-derived CDR1 and CDR2 are SGHRS and YFSETQ. V lost 3 bases and J lost 4; bases outside the gene matches: 1. The CDR3 totals 13 residues. The CDR3 spells CASSSGGGNTIYF. In DNA, the CDR3 is TGCGCCAGCAGCTCAGGGGGGGGAAACACCATATATTTT.

V and J are TRBV10-1 and TRBJ2-7, with D perhaps matching TRBD2 (7 bases). Per germline, CDR1 WNHNN and CDR2 SYGVQD (reference sequence). This CDR3 has 13 residues. V was shortened by 2 bases and J by 9 bases, with 14 bases between the two germline ends. CDR3 sequence: CASSELPAGAQYF. The CDR3, as DNA: TGCGCCAGCAGTGAGCTACCTGCGGGGGCGCAGTACTTC.

The chain joins TRBV6-6 to TRBJ2-5; the match to TRBD1 covers 9 bases. The CDR3 is made up of 15 amino acids. The germline V gene encodes CDR1 MNHNY and CDR2 SVGAGI (reference sequence). The ends lost 4 bases at V and 5 bases at J; junction bases unmatched: 8. CDR3 bases: TGTGCCAGCAGTTCCCACAGGGGGCAGCTGGAGACCCAGTACTTC. It yields the protein CASSSHRGQLETQYF.

The CDR3, as DNA: TGCGCCAGCCGGACTAGCGGGAGAGGGGTGGGGTCCTACAATGAGCAGTTCTTC. Protein sequence: CASRTSGRGVGSYNEQFF. V is TRBV5-1 and J is TRBJ2-1; 13 nucleotides match TRBD2. The CDR3 has 18 amino acids. Looked up from germline, CDR1 is SGHRS and CDR2 is YFSETQ. V trimming: 7 bases; J trimming: 1 base; junction bases outside the gene matches: 11.

This clone showed up just once. This sequence joins TRBV18 and TRBJ1-4; perhaps TRBD1 as D (5 bases). The CDR3 spans 16 residues. Germline V gene lookup returns CDR1 KGHSH and CDR2 LQKENI. V was pared by 3 bases and J by 1 base, with 12 bases between. CDR3 DNA: TGTGCCAGCTCACCCACCGGCGGACAAACTAATGAAAAACTGTTTTTT. Translation: CASSPTGGQTNEKLFF.

This clone was found once. The chain recombines TRBV18 with TRBJ2-5; 8 positions agree with TRBD1. Germline V CDR1 and CDR2: KGHSH, LQKENI. This CDR3 has 19 amino acids. V dropped 1 base and J dropped 2; count of bases not matched to a gene: 15. CDR3 coding DNA: TGTGCCAGCTCACCACGGGAGACAGGGGCCTGGACCGTTCAAGAGACCCAGTACTTC. Protein: CASSPRETGAWTVQETQYF.

This chain connects TRBV6-5 to TRBJ1-4; D ambiguous. The CDR3 length is 14 residues. V gave up 4 bases and J gave up 4 bases, with 10 bases separating them. Germline loops: CDR1 MNHEY, CDR2 SVGAGI. As DNA, the CDR3 is TGTGCCAGCAGTTTCGGGATCCTTAATGAAAAACTGTTTTTT. This gives the protein CASSFGILNEKLFF.

This chain joins TRBV19 and TRBJ2-6, with TRBD2 as a possible D gene (6 bases). CDR3 size: 16 residues. The germline V and J ends were trimmed by 5 bases and 7 bases, with 18 bases remaining between them. The germline V gene encodes CDR1 LNHDA and CDR2 SQIVND (reference sequence). The CDR3 region is CASSSIWQGGANVLTF. The CDR3 coding sequence is TGTGCCAGTAGTTCTATCTGGCAGGGAGGAGCCAACGTCCTGACTTTC.

The chain employs TRBV19 and TRBJ2-2; TRBD1 agrees at 8 bases. The ends lost 3 bases at V and 13 bases at J; junction bases unmatched: 4. Germline loops: CDR1 LNHDA, CDR2 SQIVND (reference sequence). The CDR3 is 12 residues long. This CDR3 reads CASSIIRGRLFF. The CDR3 nucleotides read TGTGCCAGTAGTATCATCAGGGGGCGGCTGTTTTTT.

The chain combines TRBV28 with TRBJ1-1; D is unclear. The V end was cut by 4 bases, the J end by 3 bases, with 6 bases between. Germline V gene lookup returns CDR1 MDHEN and CDR2 SYDVKM. This CDR3 is 12 amino acids long. CDR3 loop: CASSSTHTEAFF. CDR3 in DNA: TGTGCCAGCAGTTCCACTCACACTGAAGCTTTCTTT.

CDR3 loop: CASGTSGASTDTQYF. CDR3 coding DNA: TGTGCCAGTGGAACTAGCGGGGCGAGCACAGATACGCAGTATTTT. This rearrangement joins TRBV9 to TRBJ2-3; 10 nucleotides line up with TRBD2. This CDR3 region has 15 residues. Germline CDR1 SGDLS, CDR2 YYNGEE. Losses at the gene ends were 8 bases for V and 0 bases for J; bases not matched to a gene: 6.

V gene TRBV5-6 combines with J gene TRBJ1-1, with TRBD1 matching 10 bases. After removal of 4 bases from V and 5 bases from J, the junction contained 5 bases not matched to a gene. CDR1 and CDR2 from the germline V gene are SGHDT and YYEEEE. The CDR3 length is 14 residues. This CDR3 reads CASSTGQGETEAFF. For the CDR3, the DNA is TGTGCCAGCAGCACCGGACAGGGGGAGACTGAAGCTTTCTTT.

The gene calls are TRBV5-8 and TRBJ2-3; weak D call: TRBD1 (5 bases). This CDR3 has 13 amino acids. Germline-derived CDR1 and CDR2 are SGHTS and YDEGEE. V was pared by 1 base and J by 6 bases, with 9 bases between. In nucleotides, the CDR3 is TGTGCCAGCAGCTTGAGGGGTGTGGATACGCAGTATTTT. It yields the protein CASSLRGVDTQYF. Looking up the rest from reference TRBV5-8 and TRBJ2-3 gives the full variable domain: EAGVTQSPTHLIKTRGQQATLRCSPISGHTSVYWYQQALGLGLQFLLWYDEGEERNRGNFPPRFSGRQFPNYSSELNVNALELEDSALYLCASSLRGVDTQYFGPGTRLTVL.

The rearrangement joins TRBV5-6 to TRBJ2-7; possibly TRBD1 for D (6 bases). The CDR3 loop spans 12 amino acids. From germline, CDR1 is SGHDT and CDR2 YYEEEE. Trimming removed 6 bases from V and 1 base from J, with 8 bases in between. DNA of the CDR3: TGTGCCAGCAATCAGGGGTCCTACGAGCAGTACTTC. It is translated as CASNQGSYEQYF.